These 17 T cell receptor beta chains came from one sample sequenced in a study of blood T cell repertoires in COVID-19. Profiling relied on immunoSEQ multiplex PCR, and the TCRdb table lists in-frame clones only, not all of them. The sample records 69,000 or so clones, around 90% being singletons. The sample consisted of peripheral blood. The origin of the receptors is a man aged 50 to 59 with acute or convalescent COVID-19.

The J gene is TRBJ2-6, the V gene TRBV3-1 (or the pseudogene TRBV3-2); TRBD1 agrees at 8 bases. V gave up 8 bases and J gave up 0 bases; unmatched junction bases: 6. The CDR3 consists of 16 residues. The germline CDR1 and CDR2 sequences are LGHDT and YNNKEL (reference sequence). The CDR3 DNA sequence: TGTGCCAGCTCTGGGACAGGCCTCTCTGGGGCCAACGTCCTGACTTTC. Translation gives CASSGTGLSGANVLTF.

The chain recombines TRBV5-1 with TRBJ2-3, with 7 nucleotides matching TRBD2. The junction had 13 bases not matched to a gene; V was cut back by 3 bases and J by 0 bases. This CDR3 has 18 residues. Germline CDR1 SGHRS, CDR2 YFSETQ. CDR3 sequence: CASSSGSRLAGSTDTQYF. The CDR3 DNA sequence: TGCGCCAGCAGCTCCGGTTCTAGACTAGCTGGCAGCACAGATACGCAGTATTTT.

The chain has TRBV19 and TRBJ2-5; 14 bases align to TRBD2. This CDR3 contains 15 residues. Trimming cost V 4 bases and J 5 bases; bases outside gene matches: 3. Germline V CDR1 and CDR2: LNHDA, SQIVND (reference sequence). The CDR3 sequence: CASSTRLAGGETQYF. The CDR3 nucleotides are TGTGCCAGTAGTACACGACTAGCGGGAGGGGAGACCCAGTACTTC.

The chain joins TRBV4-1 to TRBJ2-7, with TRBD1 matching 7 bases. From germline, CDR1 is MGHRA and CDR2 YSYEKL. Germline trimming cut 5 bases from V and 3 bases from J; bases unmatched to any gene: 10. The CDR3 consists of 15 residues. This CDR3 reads CASSFTGTAVYEQYF. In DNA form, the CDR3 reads TGCGCCAGCAGCTTTACCGGGACAGCGGTCTACGAGCAGTACTTC.

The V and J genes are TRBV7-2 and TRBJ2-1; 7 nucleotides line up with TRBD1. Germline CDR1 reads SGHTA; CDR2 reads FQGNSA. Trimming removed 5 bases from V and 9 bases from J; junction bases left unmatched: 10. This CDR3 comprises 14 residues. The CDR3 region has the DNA TGTGCCAGCAGCCCCCGAGGACAGGCTACTGAGCAGTTCTTC. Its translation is CASSPRGQATEQFF.

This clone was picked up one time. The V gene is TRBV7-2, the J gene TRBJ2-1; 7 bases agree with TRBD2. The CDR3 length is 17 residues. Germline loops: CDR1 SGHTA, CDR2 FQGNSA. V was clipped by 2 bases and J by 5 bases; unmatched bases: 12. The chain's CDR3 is CASSLRLAPNVDNEQFF. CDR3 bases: TGTGCCAGCAGCTTACGACTAGCTCCGAACGTGGACAATGAGCAGTTCTTC.

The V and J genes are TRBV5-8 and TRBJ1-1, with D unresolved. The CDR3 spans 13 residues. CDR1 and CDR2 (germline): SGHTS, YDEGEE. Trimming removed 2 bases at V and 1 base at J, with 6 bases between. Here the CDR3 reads CASSFRGNTEAFF. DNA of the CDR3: TGTGCCAGCAGCTTTCGGGGGAACACTGAAGCTTTCTTT.

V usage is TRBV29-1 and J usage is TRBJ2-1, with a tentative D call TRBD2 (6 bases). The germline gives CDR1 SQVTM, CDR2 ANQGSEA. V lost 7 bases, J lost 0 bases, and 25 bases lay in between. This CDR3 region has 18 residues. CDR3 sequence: CSAHPRDLGFGSYNEQFF. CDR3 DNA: TGCAGCGCCCACCCTCGGGACTTGGGTTTCGGCTCCTACAATGAGCAGTTCTTC.

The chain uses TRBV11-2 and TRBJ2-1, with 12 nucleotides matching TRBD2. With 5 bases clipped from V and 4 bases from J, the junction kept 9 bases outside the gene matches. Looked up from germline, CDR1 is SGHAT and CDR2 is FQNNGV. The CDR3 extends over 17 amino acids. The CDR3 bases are TGTGCCAGCAGCCACCACCCCGGACTAGCGGGGTACAATGAGCAGTTCTTC. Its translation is CASSHHPGLAGYNEQFF.

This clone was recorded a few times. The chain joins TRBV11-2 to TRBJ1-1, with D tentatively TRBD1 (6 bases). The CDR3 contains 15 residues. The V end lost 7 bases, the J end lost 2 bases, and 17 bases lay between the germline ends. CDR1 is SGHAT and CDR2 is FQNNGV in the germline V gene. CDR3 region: CASTTRGGLNTEAFF. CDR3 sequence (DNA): TGTGCCAGCACTACCCGGGGGGGCCTTAACACTGAAGCTTTCTTT. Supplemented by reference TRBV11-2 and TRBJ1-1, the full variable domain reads EAGVAQSPRYKIIEKRQSVAFWCNPISGHATLYWYQQILGQGPKLLIQFQNNGVVDDSQLPKDRFSAERLKGVDSTLKIQPAKLEDSAVYLCASTTRGGLNTEAFFGQGTRLTVV.

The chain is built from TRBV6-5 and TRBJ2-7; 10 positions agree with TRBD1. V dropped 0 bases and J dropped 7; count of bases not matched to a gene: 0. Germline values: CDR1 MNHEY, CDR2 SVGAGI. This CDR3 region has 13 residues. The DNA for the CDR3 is TGTGCCAGCAGTTACTCGGGACAGGGGGAGCAGTACTTC. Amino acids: CASSYSGQGEQYF.

In nucleotides, the CDR3 is TGTGCCAGCACCTTGAACACTGAAGCTTTCTTT. Residues: CASTLNTEAFF. The genes are TRBV12-3 or TRBV12-4 and TRBJ1-1; D unresolved. The V end was cut by 7 bases, the J end by 0 bases, with 3 bases between. The CDR3 has 11 residues.

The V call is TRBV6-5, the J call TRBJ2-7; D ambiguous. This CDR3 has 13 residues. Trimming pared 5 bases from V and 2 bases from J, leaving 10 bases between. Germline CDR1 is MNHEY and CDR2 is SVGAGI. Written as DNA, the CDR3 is TGTGCCAGCAGTCTGAGGTCTGCCTACGAGCAGTACTTC. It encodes CASSLRSAYEQYF.

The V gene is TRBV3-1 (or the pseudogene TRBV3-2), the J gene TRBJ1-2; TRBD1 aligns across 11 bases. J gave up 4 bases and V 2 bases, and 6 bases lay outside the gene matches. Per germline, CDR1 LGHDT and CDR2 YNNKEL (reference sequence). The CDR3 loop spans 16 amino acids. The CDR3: CASSQPGQGAAYGYTF. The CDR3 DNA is TGTGCCAGCAGCCAACCTGGACAGGGGGCGGCCTATGGCTACACCTTC.

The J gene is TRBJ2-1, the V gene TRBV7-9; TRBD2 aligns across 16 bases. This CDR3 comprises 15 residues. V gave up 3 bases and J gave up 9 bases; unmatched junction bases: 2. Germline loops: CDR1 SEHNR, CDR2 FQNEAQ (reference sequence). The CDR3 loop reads CASSLGLAGGGEQFF. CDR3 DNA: TGTGCCAGCAGCTTGGGACTAGCGGGAGGGGGTGAGCAGTTCTTC.

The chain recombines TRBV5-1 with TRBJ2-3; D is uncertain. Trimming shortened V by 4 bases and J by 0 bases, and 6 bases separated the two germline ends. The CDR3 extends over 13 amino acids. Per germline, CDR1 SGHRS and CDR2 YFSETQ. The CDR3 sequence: CASSTGSTDTQYF. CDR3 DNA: TGCGCCAGCAGCACCGGGAGCACAGATACGCAGTATTTT.

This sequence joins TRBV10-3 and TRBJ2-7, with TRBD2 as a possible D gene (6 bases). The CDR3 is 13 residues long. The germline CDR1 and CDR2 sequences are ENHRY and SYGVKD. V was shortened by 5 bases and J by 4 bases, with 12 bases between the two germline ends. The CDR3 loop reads CAISPDGGYEQYF. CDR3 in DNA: TGTGCCATCAGTCCCGACGGAGGGTACGAGCAGTACTTC.